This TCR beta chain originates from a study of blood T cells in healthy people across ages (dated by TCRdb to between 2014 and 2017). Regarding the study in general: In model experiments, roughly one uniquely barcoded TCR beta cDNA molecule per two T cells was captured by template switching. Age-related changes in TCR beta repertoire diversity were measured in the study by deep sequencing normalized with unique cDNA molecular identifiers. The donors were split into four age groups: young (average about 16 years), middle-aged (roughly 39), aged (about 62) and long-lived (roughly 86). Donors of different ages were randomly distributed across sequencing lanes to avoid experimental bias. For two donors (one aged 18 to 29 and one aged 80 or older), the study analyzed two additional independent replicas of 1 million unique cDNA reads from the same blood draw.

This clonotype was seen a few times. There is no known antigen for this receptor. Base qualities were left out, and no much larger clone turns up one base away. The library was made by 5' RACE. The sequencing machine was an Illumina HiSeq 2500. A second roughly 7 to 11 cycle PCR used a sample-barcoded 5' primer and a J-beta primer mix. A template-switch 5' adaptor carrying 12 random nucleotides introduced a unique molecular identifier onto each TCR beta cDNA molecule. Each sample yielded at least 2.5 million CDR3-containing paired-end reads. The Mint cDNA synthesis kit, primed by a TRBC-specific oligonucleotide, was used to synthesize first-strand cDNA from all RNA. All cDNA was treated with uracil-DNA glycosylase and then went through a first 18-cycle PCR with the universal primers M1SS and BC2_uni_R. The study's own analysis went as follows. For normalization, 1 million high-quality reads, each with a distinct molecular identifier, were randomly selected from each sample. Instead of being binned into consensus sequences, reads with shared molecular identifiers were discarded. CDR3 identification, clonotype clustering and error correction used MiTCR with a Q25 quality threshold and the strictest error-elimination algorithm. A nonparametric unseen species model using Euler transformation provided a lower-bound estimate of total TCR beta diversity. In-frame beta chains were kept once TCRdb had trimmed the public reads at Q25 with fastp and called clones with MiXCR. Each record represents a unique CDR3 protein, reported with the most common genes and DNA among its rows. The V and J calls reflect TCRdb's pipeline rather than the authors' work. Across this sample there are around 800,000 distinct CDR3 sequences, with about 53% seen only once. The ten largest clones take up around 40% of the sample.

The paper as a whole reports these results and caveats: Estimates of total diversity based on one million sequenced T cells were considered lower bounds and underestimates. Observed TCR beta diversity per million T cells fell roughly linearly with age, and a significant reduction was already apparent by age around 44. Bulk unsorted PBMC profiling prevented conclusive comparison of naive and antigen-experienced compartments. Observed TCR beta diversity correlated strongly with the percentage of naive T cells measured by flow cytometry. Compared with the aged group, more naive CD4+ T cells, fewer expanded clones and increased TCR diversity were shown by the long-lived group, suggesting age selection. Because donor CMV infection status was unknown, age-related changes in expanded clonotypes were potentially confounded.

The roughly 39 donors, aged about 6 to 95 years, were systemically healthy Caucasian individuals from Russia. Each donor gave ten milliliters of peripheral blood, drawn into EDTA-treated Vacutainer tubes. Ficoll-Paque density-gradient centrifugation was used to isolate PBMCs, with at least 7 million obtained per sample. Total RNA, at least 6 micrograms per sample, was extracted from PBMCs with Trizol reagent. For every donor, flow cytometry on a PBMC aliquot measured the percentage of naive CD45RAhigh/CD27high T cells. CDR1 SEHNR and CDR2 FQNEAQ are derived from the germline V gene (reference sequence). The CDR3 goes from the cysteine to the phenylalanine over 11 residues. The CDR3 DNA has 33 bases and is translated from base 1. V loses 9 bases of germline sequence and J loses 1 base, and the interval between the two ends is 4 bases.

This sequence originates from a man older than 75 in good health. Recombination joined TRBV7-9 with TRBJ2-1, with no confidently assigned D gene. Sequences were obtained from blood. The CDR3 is CASQSYNEQFF. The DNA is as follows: TGTGCCAGTCAGTCCTACAATGAGCAGTTCTTC.